This T cell receptor (beta chain) is from a study of identical twins. Note on this clonotype: No antigen is known for it.

Findings of the study overall: Sequences that were out-of-frame, alpha and twin-shared displayed an excess of low generation probability. Within cord blood, abundant beta clonotypes carried fewer insertions, but memory repertoires showed no such trend. The study found that models underestimated out-of-frame TCR alpha sharing in monozygotic twins.

Unique molecular identifiers were present on the cDNA, and a universal primer site came from template switching. One entry per CDR3 protein, called by TCRdb with MiXCR from the 5' RACE reads. This repertoire shows hundreds of thousands of distinct CDR3 sequences, around 22% found once; its top ten account for approximately 0.52%. The CDR3 consists of 14 residues. Trimming shortened V by 4 bases and J by 7 bases, and 14 bases separated the two germline ends. This same sample was also taken into another study, of yellow fever vaccine responses in identical twins.

The chain links TRBV12-3 or TRBV12-4 to TRBJ2-1; the D is unclear. The sequence was collected from a woman younger than 35 in good health. The sequenced sample consisted of CD4+ T cells sorted from blood. The CDR3 region has the DNA TGTGCCAGCAGTTCGTTCGGTAGCAAGAATGAGCAGTTCTTC. Protein sequence: CASSSFGSKNEQFF.